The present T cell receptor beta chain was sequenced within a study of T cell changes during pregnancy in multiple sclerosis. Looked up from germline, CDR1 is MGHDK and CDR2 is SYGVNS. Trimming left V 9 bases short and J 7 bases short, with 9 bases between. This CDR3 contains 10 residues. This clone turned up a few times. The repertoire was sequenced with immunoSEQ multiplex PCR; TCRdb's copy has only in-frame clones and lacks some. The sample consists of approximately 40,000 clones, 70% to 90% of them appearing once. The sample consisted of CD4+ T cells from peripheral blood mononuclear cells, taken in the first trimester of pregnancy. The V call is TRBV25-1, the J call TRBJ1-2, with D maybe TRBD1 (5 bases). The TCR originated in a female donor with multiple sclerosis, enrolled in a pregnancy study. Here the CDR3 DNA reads TGTGCCAGTAACAGGACTGGCTACACCTTC. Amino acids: CASNRTGYTF.